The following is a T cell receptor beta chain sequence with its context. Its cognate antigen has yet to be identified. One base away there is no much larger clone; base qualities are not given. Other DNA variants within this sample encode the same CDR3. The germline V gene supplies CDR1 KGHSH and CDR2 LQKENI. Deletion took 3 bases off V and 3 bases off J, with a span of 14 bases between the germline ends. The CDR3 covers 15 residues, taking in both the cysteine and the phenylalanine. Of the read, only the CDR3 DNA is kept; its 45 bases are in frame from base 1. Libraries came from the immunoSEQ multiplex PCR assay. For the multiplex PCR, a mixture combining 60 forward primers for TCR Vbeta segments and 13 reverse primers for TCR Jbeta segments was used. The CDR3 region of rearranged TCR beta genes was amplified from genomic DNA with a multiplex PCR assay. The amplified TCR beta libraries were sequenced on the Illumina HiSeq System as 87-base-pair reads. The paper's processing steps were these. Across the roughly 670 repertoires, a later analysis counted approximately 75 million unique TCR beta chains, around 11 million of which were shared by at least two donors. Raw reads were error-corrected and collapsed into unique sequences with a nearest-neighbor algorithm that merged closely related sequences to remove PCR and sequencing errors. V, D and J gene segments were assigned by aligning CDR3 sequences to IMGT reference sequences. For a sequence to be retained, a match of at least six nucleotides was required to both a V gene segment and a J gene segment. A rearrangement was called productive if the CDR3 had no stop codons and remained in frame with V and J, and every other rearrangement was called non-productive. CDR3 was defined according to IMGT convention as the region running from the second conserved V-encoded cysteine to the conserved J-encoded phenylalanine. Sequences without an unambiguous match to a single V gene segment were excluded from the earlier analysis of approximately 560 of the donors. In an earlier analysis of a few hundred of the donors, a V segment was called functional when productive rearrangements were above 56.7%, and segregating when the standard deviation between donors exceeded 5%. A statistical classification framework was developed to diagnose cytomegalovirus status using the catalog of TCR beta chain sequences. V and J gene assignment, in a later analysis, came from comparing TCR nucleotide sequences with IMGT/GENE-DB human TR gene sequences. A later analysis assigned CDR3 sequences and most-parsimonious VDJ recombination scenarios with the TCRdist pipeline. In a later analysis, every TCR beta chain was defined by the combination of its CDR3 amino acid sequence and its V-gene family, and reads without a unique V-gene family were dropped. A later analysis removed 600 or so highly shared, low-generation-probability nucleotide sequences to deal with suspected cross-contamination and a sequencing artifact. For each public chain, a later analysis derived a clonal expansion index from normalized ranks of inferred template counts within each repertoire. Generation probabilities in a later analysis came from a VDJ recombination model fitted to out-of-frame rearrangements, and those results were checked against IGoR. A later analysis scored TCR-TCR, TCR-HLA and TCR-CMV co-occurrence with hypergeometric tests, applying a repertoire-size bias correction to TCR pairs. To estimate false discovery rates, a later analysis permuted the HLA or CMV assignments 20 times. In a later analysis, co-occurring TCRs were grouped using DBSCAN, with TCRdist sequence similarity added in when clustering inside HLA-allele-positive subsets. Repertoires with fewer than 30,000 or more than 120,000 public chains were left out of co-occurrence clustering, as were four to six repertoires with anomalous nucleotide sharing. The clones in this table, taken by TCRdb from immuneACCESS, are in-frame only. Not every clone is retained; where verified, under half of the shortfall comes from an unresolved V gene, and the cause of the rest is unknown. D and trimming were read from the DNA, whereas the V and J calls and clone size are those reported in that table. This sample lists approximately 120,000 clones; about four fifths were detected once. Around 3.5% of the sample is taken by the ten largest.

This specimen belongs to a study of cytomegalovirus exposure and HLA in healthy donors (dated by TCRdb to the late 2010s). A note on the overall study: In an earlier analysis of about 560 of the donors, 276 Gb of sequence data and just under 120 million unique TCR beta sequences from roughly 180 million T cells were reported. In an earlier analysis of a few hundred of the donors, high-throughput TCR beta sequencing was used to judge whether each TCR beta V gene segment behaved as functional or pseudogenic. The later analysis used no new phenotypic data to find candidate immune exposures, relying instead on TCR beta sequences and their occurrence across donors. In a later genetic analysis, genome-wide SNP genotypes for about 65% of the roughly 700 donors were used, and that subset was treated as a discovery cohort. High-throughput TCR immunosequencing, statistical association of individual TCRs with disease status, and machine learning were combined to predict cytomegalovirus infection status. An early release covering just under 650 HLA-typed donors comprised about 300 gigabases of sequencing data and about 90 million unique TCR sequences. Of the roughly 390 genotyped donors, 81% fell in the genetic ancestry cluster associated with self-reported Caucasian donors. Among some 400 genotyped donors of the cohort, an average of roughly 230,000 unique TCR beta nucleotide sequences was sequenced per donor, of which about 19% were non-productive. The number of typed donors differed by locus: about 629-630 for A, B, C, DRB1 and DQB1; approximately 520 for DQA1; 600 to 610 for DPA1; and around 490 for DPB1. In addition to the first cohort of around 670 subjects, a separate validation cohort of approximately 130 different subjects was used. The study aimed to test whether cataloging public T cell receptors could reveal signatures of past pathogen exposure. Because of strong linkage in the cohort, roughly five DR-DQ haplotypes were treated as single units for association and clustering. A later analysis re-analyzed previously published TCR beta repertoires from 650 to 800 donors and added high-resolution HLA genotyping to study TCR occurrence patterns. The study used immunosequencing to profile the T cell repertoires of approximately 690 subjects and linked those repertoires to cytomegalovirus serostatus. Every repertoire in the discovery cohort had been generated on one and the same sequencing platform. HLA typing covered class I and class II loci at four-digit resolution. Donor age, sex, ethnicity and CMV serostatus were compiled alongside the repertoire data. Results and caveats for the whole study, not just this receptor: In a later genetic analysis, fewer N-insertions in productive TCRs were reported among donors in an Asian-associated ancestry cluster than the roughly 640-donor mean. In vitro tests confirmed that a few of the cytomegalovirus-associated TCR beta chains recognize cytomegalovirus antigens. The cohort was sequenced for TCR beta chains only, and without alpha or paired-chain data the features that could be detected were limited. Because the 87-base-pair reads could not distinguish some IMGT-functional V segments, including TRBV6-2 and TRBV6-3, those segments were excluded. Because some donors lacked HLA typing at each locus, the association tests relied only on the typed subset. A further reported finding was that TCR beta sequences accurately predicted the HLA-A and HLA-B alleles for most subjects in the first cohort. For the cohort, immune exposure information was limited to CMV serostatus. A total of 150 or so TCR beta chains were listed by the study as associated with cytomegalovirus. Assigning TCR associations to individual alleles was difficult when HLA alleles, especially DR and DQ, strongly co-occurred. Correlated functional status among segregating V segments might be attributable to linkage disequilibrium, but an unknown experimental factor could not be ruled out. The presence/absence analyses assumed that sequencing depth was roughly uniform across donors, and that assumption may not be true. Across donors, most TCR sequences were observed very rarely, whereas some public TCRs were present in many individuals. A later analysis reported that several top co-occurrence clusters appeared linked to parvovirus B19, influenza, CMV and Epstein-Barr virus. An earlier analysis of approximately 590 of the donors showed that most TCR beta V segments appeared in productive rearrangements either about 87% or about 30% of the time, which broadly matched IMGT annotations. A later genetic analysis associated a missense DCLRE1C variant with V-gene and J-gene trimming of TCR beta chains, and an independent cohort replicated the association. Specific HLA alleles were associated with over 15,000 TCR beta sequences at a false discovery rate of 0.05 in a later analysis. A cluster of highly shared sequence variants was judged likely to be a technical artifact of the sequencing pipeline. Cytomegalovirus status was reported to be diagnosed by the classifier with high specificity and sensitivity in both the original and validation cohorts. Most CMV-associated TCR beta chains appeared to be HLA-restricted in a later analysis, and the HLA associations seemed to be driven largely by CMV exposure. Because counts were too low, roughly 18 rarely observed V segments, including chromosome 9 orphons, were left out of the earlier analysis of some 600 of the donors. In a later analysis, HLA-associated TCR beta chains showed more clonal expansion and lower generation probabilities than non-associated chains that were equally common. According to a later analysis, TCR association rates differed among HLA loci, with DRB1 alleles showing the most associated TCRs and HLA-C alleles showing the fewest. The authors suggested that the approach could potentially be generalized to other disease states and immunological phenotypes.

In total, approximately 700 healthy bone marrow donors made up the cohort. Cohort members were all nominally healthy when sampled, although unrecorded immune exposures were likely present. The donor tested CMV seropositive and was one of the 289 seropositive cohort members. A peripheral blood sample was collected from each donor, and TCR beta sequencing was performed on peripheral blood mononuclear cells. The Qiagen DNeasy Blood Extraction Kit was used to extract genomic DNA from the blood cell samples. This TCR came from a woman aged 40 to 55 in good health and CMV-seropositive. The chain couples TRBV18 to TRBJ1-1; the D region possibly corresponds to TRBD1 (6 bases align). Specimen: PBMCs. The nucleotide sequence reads TGTGCCAGCTCACCCGAGACAGGAGCTTACACTGAAGCTTTCTTT. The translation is CASSPETGAYTEAFF.